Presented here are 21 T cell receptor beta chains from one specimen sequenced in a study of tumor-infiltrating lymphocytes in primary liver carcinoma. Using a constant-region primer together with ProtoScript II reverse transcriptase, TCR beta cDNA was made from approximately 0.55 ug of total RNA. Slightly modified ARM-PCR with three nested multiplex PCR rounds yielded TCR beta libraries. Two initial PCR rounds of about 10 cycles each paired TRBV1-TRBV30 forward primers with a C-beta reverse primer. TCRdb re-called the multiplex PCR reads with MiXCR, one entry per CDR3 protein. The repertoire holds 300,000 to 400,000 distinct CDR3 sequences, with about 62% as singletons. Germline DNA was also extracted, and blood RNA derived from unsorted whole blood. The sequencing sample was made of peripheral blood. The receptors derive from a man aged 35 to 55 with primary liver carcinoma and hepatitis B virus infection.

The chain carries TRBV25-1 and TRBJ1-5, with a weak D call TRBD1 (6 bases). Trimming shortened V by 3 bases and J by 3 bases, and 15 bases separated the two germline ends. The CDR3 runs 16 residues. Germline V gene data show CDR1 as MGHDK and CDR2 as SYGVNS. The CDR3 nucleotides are TGTGCCAGCAGTGATGCGGGGAGGGGGGACAATCAGCCCCAGCATTTT. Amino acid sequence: CASSDAGRGDNQPQHF.

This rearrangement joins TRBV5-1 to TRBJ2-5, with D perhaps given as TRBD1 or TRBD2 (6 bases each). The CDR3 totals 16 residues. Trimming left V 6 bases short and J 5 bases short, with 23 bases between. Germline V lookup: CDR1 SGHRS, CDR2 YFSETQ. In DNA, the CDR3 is TGCGCCAGCAAGCCCGACTTAGGGGGACTTGGGGAGACCCAGTACTTC. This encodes CASKPDLGGLGETQYF. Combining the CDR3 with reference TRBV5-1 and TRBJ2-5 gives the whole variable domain KAGVTQTPRYLIKTRGQQVTLSCSPISGHRSVSWYQQTPGQGLQFLFEYFSETQRNKGNFPGRFSGRQFSNSRSEMNVSTLELGDSALYLCASKPDLGGLGETQYFGPGTRLLVL.

CDR3 DNA: TGTGCCAGCAGTTGCACCGGGGCAGCATACGGGGAGCTGTTTTTT. Residues: CASSCTGAAYGELFF. The V and J genes are TRBV6-2 or TRBV6-3 and TRBJ2-2; D tentatively fits TRBD1 or TRBD2 (5 bases each). CDR1 and CDR2 (germline): MNHEY, SVGEGT. Trimming shortened V by 4 bases and J by 7 bases, and 16 bases separated the two germline ends. The CDR3 length is 15 residues.

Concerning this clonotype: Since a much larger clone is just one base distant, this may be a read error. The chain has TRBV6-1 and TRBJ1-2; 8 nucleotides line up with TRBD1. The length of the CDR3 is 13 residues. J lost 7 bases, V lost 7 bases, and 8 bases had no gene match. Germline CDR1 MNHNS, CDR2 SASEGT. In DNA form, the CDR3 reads TGTGCCAGCACTACGACAGGGGACCTTGGCTACACCTTC. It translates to CASTTTGDLGYTF.

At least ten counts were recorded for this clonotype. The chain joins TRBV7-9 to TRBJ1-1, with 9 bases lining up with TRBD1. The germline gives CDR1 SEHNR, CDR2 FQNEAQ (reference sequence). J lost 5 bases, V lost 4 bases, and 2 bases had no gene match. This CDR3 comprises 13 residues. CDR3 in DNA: TGTGCCAGCAGCTCGGGACAGGGTACTGAAGCTTTCTTT. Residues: CASSSGQGTEAFF.

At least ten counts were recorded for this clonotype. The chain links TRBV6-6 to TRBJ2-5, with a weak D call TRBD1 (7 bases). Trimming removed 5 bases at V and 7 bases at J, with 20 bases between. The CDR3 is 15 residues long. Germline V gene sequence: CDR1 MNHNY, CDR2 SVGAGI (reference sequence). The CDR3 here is CASSTPGGGMGTQYF. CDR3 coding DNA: TGTGCCAGCAGTACGCCAGGGGGAGGTATGGGGACCCAGTACTTC.

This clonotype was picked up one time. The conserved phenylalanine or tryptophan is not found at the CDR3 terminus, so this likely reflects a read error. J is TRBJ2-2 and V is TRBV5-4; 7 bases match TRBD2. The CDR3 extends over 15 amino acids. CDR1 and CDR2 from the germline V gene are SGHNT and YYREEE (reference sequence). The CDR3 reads CASSLVAGDTGELFL. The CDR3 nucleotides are TGTGCCAGCAGTTTGGTTGCGGGGGACACCGGGGAGCTGTTTTTA.

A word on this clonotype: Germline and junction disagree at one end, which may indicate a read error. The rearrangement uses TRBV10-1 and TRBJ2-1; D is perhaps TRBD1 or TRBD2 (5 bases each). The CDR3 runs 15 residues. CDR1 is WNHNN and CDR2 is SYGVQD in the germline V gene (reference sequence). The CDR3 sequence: CTSSDMGERGDEQFF. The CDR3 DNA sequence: TGCACCAGCAGTGATATGGGGGAGAGGGGCGATGAGCAGTTCTTC.

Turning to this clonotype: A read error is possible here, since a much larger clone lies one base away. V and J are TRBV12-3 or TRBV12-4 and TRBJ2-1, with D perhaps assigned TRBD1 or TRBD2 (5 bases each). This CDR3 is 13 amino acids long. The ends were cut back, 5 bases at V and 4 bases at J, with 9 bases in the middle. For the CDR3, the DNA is TGTGCCAGCAGTGGGGACGGATACAATGAGCAGTTCTTC. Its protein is CASSGDGYNEQFF.

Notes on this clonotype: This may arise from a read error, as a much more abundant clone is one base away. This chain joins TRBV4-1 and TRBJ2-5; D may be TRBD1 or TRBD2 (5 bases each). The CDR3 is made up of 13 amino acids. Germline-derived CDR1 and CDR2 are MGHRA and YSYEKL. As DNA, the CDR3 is TGCGCCAGCGGCCAAGGGACGGCCCGGACCCAGTACTTC. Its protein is CASGQGTARTQYF.

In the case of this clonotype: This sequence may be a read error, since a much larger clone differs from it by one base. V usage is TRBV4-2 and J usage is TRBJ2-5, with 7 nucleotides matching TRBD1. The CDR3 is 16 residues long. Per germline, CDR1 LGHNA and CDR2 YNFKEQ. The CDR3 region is CARSPLRGLTQETQYF. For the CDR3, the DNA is TGTGCCCGCAGCCCTTTAAGGGGGCTTACCCAAGAGACCCAGTACTTC.

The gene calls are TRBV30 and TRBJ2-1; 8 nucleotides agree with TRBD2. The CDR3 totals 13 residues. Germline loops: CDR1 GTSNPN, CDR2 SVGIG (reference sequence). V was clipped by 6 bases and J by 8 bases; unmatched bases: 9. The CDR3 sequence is CACGPSGSYEQFF. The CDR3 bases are TGTGCCTGCGGACCAAGCGGGAGCTATGAGCAGTTCTTC.

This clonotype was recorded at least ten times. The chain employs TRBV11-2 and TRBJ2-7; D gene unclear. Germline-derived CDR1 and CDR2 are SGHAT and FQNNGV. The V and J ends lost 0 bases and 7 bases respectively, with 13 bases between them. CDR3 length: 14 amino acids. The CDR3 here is CASSLDRTSREQYF. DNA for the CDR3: TGTGCCAGCAGCTTAGATCGAACGTCCCGGGAGCAGTACTTC.

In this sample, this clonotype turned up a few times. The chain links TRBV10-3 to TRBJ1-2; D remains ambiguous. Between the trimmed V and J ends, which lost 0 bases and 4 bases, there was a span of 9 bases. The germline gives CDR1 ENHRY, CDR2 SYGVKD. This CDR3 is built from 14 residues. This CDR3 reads CAISESTAVYGYTF. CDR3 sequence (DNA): TGTGCCATCAGTGAGTCCACCGCTGTCTATGGCTACACCTTC.

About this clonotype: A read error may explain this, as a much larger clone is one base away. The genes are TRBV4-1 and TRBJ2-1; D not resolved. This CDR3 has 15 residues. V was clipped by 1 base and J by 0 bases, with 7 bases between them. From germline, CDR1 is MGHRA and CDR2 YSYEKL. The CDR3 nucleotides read TGCGCCAGCAGCCAAGTCGCGAGCTCCTACAATGAGCAGTTCTTC. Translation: CASSQVASSYNEQFF.

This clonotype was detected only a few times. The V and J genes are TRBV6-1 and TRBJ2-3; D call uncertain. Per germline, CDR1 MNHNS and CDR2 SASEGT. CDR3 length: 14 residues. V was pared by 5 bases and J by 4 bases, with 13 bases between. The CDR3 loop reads CASSSRSLPDTQYF. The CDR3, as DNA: TGTGCCAGCAGTTCCCGGAGCCTCCCAGATACGCAGTATTTT.

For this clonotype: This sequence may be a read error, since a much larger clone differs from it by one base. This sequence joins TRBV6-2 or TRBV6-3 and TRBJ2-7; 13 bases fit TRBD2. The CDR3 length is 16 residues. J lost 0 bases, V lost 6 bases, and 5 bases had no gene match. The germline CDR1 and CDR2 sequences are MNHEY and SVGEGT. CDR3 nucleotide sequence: TGTGCCAGCAGAGTGACTAGCGGGAGGAGCTCCTACGAGCAGTACTTC. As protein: CASRVTSGRSSYEQYF.

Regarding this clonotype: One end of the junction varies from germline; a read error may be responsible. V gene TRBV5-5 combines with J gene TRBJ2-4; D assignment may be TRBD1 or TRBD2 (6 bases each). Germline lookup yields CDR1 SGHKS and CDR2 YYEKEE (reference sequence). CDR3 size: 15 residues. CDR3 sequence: CASSLVGGIGNIKYF. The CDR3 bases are TGTGCCAGCAGCTTGGTAGGGGGGATTGGAAACATTAAGTACTTC. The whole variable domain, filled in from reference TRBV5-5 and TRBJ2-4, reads DAGVTQSPTHLIKTRGQQVTLRCSPISGHKSVSWYQQVLGQGPQFIFQYYEKEERGRGNFPDRFSARQFPNYSSELNVNALLLGDSALYLCASSLVGGIGNIKYFGAGTRLSVL.

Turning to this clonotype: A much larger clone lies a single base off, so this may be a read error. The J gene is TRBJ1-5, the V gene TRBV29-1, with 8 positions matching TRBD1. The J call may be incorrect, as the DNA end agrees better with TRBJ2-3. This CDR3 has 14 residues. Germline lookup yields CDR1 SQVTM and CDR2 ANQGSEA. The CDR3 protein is CSVAQGAFNQPQYF. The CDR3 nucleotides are TGCAGCGTTGCCCAGGGGGCGTTCAATCAGCCCCAGTATTTT.

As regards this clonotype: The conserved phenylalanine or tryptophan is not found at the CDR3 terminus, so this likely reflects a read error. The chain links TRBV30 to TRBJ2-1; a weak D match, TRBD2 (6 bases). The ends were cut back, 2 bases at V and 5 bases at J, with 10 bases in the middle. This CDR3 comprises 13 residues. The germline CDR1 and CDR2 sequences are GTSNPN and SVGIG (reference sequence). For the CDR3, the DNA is TGTGCCTGGAGTCGGGGGTTTAACAATGAGCAGTTCTCC. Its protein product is CAWSRGFNNEQFS.

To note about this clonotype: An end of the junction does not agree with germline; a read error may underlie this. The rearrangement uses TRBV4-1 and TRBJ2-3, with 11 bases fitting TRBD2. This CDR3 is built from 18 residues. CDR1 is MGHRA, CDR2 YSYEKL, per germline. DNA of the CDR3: TGCGCCAGCAGCCAATCCAGAACTAGCGGGAGTGGAACAGATATGCAGTATTTT. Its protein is CASSQSRTSGSGTDMQYF.